These 5 T cell receptor beta chains came from one sample sequenced in a study of early T cells in non-severe SARS-CoV-2 infection. TCRdb reanalysed the 5' RACE reads using MiXCR and keeps one entry per CDR3 protein. The repertoire holds fewer than 30,000 distinct CDR3 sequences, with 5% to 6% as singletons. What was sequenced was whole blood. The receptors shown here come from an adult who was a healthcare worker with PCR-confirmed SARS-CoV-2 infection or an uninfected control (not recorded which).

This clonotype was counted many times. V is TRBV12-3 or TRBV12-4 and J is TRBJ1-1, with D perhaps matching TRBD1 (6 bases). V dropped 5 bases and J dropped 6 bases, with 13 bases sitting between them. CDR3 size: 13 residues. For the CDR3, the DNA is TGTGCCAGCAGTCGACAGGTAGCGGCTGAAGCTTTCTTT. Translating gives CASSRQVAAEAFF.

This clonotype was found many times. The rearrangement uses TRBV7-2 and TRBJ2-1; unclear D gene. Per the germline V gene, CDR1 is SGHTA and CDR2 is FQGNSA. The CDR3 has 12 amino acids. Trimming left V 5 bases short and J 10 bases short, with 12 bases between. CDR3 region: CASSPIPREQFF. The CDR3 DNA reads as TGTGCCAGCAGCCCCATCCCCCGGGAGCAGTTCTTC.

Ten or more counts support this clonotype. The rearrangement joins TRBV19 to TRBJ1-5, with 7 bases aligning to TRBD1. J gave up 0 bases and V 8 bases, and 7 bases lay outside the gene matches. Germline loops: CDR1 LNHDA, CDR2 SQIVND (reference sequence). There are 15 residues in the CDR3. The CDR3 protein is CASSDRSYSNQPQHF. CDR3 in DNA: TGTGCCAGTTCGGACAGGTCCTATAGCAATCAGCCCCAGCATTTT.

This clonotype was seen ten or more times. The chain links TRBV6-5 to TRBJ1-1; 7 bases fit TRBD1. The ends lost 6 bases at V and 1 base at J; junction bases unmatched: 8. Germline values: CDR1 MNHEY, CDR2 SVGAGI. The CDR3 totals 15 residues. The CDR3 here is CASREHRGGNTEAFF. The CDR3 bases are TGTGCCAGCAGGGAACACAGGGGAGGGAACACTGAAGCTTTCTTT.

This clonotype has ten or more counts. The chain uses TRBV29-1 and TRBJ2-1; no clear D. This CDR3 spans 11 amino acids. V was clipped by 4 bases and J by 9 bases, with 10 bases between them. Germline CDR1 reads SQVTM; CDR2 reads ANQGSEA. The CDR3 DNA follows: TGCAGCGTTGTAAGGGAAGGTGAGCAGTTCTTC. As protein: CSVVREGEQFF.